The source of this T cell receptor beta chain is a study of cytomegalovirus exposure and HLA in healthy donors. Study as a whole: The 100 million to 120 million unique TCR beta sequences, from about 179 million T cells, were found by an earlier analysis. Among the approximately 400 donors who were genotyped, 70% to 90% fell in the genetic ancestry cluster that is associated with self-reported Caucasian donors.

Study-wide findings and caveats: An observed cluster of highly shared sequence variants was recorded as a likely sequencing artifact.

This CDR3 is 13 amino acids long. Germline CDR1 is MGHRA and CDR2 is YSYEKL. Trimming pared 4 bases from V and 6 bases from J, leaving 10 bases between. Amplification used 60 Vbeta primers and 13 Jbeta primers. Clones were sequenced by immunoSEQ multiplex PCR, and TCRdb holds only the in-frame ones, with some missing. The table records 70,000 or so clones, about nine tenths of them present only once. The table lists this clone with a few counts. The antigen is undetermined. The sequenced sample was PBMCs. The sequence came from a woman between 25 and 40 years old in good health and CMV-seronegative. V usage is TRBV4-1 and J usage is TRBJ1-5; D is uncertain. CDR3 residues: CASSPPGVQPQHF. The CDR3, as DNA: TGCGCCAGCAGCCCCCCGGGAGTTCAGCCCCAGCATTTT.